The following is a T cell receptor (beta chain) sequence with its context. The antigen is unknown. The sample originates from a study of cytomegalovirus exposure and HLA in healthy donors. Points from the study as a whole: CMV serostatus stood as the only immune exposure information on hand. Across HLA loci, a later analysis found differing TCR association rates, with DRB1 most and HLA-C fewest. Most TCR sequences were uncommon, yet certain public TCRs appeared in many donors. After further analysis at a later stage, under 20,000 TCR beta sequences were associated with HLA alleles at 0.05 false discovery rate.

With 60 Vbeta and 13 Jbeta primers, the PCR was carried out. Measured with immunoSEQ multiplex PCR; TCRdb has only the in-frame clones, and not every one. This table holds under 300,000 clones, about nine tenths found once. The CDR3 is made up of 14 amino acids. V lost 4 bases, J lost 2 bases, and 12 bases lay in between. The V gene's germline CDR1 is SGHDN and CDR2 FVKESK. Specimen: PBMCs. This receptor was taken from a man in his forties or fifties in good health and CMV-seropositive. The genes are TRBV14 and TRBJ2-7; the D gene is possibly TRBD1 (6 bases). CDR3 nucleotides: TGTGCCAGCAGCCCCCAGGGGCCGACCTACGAGCAGTACTTC. It encodes CASSPQGPTYEQYF.